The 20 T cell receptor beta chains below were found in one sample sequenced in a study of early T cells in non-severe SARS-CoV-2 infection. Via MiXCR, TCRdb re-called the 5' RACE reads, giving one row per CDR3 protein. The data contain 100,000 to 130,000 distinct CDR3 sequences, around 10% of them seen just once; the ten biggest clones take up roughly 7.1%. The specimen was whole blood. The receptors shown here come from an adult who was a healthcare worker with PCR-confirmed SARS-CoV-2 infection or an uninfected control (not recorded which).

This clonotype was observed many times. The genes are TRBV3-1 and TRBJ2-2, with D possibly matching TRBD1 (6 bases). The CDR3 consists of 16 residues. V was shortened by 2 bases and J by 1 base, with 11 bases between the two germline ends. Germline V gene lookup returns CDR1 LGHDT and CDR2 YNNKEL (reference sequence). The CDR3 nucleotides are TGTGCCAGCAGCCAACTACTAGGGGGGAACACCGGGGAGCTGTTTTTT. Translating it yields CASSQLLGGNTGELFF. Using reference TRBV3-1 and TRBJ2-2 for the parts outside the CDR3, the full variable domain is DTAVSQTPKYLVTQMGNDKSIKCEQNLGHDTMYWYKQDSKKFLKIMFSYNNKELIINETVPNRFSPKSPDKAHLNLHINSLELGDSAVYFCASSQLLGGNTGELFFGEGSRLTVL.

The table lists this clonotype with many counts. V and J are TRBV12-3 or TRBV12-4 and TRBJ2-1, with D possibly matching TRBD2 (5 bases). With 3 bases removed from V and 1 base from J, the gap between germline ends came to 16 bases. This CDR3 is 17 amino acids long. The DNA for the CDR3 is TGTGCCAGCAGTTTTTCGGCCGGGCGGGCATCCTACAATGAGCAGTTCTTC. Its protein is CASSFSAGRASYNEQFF.

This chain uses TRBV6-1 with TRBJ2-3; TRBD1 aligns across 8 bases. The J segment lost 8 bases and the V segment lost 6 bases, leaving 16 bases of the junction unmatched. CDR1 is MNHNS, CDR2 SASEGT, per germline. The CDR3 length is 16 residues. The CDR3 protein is CASRDTRTGHTGTQYF. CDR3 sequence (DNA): TGTGCCAGCAGGGACACCCGGACAGGGCATACTGGTACGCAGTATTTT.

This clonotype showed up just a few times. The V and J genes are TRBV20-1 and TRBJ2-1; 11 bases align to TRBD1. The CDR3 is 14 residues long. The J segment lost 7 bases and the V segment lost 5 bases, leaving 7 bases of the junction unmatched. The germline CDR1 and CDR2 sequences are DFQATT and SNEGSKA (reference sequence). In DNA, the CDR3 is TGCAGTGCTGAGGAGGACAGGGGGCATAATGAGCAGTTCTTC. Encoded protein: CSAEEDRGHNEQFF.

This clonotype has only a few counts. The CDR3 sequence: CASSLVGTSGTSYNEQFF. CDR3 bases: TGTGCCAGCAGCTTAGTGGGGACTAGCGGGACCTCCTACAATGAGCAGTTCTTC. The rearrangement links TRBV7-2 to TRBJ2-1; 13 bases agree with TRBD2. V shed 1 base and J 0 bases; nucleotides not matched to a gene: 3. From germline, CDR1 is SGHTA and CDR2 FQGNSA. The CDR3 is 18 residues long.

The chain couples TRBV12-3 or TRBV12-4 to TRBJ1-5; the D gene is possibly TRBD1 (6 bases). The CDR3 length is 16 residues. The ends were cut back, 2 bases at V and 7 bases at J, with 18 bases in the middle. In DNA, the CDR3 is TGTGCCAGCAGTTTATTCCCTTACAGGGATGGACAGCCCCAGCATTTT. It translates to CASSLFPYRDGQPQHF.

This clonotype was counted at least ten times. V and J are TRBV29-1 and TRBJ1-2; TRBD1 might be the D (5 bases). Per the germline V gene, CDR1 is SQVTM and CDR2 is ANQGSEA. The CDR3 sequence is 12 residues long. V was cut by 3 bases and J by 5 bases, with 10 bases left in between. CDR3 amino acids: CSVDRGGYGYTF. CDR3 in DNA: TGCAGCGTTGACCGGGGCGGGTATGGCTACACCTTC.

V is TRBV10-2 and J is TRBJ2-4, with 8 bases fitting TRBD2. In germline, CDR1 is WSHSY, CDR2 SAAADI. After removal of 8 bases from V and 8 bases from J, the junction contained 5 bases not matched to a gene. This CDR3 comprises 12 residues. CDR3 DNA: TGCGCCAGCTCGGGAGGGGATGACATTCAGTACTTC. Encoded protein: CASSGGDDIQYF.

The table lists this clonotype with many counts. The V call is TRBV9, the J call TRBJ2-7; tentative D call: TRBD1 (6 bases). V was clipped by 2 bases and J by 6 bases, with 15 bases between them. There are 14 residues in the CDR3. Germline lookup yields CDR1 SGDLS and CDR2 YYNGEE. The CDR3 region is CASSVGDRFPEQYF. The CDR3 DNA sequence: TGTGCCAGCAGCGTTGGTGACAGGTTCCCCGAGCAGTACTTC.

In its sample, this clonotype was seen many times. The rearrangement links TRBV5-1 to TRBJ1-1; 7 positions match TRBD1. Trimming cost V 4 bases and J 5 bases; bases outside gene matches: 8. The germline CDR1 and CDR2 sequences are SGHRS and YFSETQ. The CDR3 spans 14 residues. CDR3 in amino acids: CASSPRDRGTEAFF. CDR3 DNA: TGCGCCAGCAGCCCCCGGGACAGAGGGACTGAAGCTTTCTTT.

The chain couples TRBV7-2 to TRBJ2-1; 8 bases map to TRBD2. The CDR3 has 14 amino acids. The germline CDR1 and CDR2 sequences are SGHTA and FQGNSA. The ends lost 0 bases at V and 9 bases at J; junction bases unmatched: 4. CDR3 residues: CASSLAAGAGEQFF. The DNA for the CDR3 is TGTGCCAGCAGCTTAGCAGCGGGAGCCGGTGAGCAGTTCTTC.

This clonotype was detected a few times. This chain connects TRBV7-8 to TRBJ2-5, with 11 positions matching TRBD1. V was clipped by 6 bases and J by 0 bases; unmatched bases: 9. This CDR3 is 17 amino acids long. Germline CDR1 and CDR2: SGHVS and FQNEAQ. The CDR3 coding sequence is TGTGCCAGCAGGGCGAGCCGGGACAGGGGGTACCAAGAGACCCAGTACTTC. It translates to CASRASRDRGYQETQYF.

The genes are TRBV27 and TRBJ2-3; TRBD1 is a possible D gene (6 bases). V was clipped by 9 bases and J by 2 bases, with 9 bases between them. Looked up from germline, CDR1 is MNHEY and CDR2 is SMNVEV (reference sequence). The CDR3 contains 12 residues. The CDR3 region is CASGQFTDTQYF. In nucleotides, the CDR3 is TGTGCCAGTGGACAGTTCACAGATACGCAGTATTTT.

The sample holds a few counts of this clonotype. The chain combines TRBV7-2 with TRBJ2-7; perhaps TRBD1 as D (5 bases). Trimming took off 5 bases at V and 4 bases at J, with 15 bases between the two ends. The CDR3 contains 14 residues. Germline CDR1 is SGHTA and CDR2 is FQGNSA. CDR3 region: CASSLRQKEYEQYF. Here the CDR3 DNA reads TGTGCCAGCAGCCTTAGACAGAAGGAGTACGAGCAGTACTTC. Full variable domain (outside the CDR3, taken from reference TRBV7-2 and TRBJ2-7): GAGVSQSPSNKVTEKGKDVELRCDPISGHTALYWYRQSLGQGLEFLIYFQGNSAPDKSGLPSDRFSAERTGGSVSTLTIQRTQQEDSAVYLCASSLRQKEYEQYFGPGTRLTVT.

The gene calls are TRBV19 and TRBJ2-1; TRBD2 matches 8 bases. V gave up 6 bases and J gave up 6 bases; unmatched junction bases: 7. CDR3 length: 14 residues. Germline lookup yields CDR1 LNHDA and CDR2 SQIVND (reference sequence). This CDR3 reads CASRDGRAPNEQFF. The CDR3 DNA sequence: TGTGCCAGTAGGGACGGGAGGGCTCCCAATGAGCAGTTCTTC.

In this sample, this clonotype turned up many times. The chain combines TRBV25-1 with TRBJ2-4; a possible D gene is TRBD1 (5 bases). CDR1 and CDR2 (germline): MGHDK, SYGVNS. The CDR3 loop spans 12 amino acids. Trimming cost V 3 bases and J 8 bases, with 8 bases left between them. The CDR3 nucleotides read TGTGCCAGCAGTGACTCCAGGGACATTCAGTACTTC. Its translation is CASSDSRDIQYF.

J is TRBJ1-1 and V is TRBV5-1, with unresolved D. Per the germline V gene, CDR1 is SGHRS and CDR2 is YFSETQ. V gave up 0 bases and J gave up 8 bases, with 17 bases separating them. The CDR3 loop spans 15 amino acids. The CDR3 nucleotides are TGCGCCAGCAGCTTGGGGAATACGGGGTATACGGAAGCTTTCTTT. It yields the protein CASSLGNTGYTEAFF.

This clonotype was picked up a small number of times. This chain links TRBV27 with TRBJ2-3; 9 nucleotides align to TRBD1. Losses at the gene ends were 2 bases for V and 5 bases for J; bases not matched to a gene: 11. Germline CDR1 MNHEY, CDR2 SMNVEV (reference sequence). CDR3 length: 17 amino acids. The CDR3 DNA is TGTGCCAGCAGTTTAACCTCCGGGACAGGGCGATTAGATACGCAGTATTTT. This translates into CASSLTSGTGRLDTQYF.

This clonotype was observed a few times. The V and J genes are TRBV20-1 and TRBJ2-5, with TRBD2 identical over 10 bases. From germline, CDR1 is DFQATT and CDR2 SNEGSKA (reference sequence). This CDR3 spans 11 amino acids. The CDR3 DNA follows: TGCTCTAGCGGGAGAGAAGAGACCCAGTACTTC. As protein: CSSGREETQYF.

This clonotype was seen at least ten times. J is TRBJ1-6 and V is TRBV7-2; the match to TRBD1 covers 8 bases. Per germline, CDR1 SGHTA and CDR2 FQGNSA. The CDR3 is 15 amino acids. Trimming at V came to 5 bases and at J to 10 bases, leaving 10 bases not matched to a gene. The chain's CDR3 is CASSQVTGGLSPLHF. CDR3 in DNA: TGTGCCAGCAGCCAGGTCACAGGGGGATTGTCACCCCTCCACTTT.